The 9 T cell receptor beta chains in this list originate from one sample, sequenced in a study of technical replicates of blood from a few donors. Produced via immunoSEQ multiplex PCR; TCRdb's table is partial and in-frame only. The profile covers about 84,000 clones, with about 92% appearing a single time and less than 0.3% taken by the ten largest. What was sequenced was T cells isolated from PBMCs. Receptors originate from a human donor in good health.

The J gene is TRBJ2-5, the V gene TRBV10-2, with 8 bases lining up with TRBD2. J lost 0 bases, V lost 4 bases, and 4 bases had no gene match. Germline CDR1 and CDR2: WSHSY and SAAADI. The CDR3 runs to 15 residues. The CDR3 here is CASSGSSGYQETQYF. The CDR3 DNA is TGCGCCAGCAGTGGGTCTAGCGGGTACCAAGAGACCCAGTACTTC.

The chain joins TRBV5-1 to TRBJ2-5, with 8 nucleotides matching TRBD1. This CDR3 contains 16 residues. CDR1 and CDR2 from the germline V gene are SGHRS and YFSETQ. Unmatched junction bases numbered 7, after V lost 0 bases and J lost 3 bases. CDR3 nucleotides: TGCGCCAGCAGCTTGGGGACAGGGATATCGAAAGAGACCCAGTACTTC. Its protein is CASSLGTGISKETQYF.

V and J are TRBV11-2 and TRBJ2-5; TRBD2 is a possible D gene (5 bases). The CDR3 is 16 residues long. Germline V gene data show CDR1 as SGHAT and CDR2 as FQNNGV. V was trimmed by 1 base and J by 4 bases, leaving 16 bases between them. The CDR3 loop reads CASSLGRTSRVETQYF. The CDR3 DNA reads as TGTGCCAGCAGCTTAGGTCGAACTAGTAGGGTAGAGACCCAGTACTTC.

The chain is built from TRBV9 and TRBJ1-1; 8 bases fit TRBD1. CDR1 and CDR2 (germline): SGDLS, YYNGEE. CDR3 length: 15 residues. The V and J ends lost 5 bases and 1 base, in that order; junction bases with no gene match: 7. The CDR3 coding sequence is TGTGCCAGCAGTCGGGCAGGGGGCGCGAACACTGAAGCTTTCTTT. Amino acids: CASSRAGGANTEAFF.

CDR3 nucleotides: TGTGCCAGCAGTTACTCGCCGGGACAGAGGAACACTGAAGCTTTCTTT. Protein product: CASSYSPGQRNTEAFF. The genes are TRBV6-6 and TRBJ1-1, with TRBD1 identical over 7 bases. The CDR3 totals 16 residues. With V trimmed by 0 bases and J by 1 base, 5 bases remained unmatched. The germline V gene encodes CDR1 MNHNY and CDR2 SVGAGI (reference sequence).

V gene TRBV6-5 combines with J gene TRBJ2-3; TRBD2 matches 8 bases. Germline loops: CDR1 MNHEY, CDR2 SVGAGI. This CDR3 contains 16 residues. Trimming removed 6 bases from V and 2 bases from J; junction bases left unmatched: 10. CDR3 loop: CASSYRAGVNTDTQYF. CDR3 sequence (DNA): TGTGCCAGCAGCTACAGAGCGGGAGTAAACACAGATACGCAGTATTTT.

The chain combines TRBV6-5 with TRBJ2-2, with a possible D match to TRBD1 (7 bases). The CDR3 consists of 14 residues. Per the germline V gene, CDR1 is MNHEY and CDR2 is SVGAGI. V was trimmed by 2 bases and J by 7 bases, leaving 11 bases between them. The DNA for the CDR3 is TGTGCCAGCAGTTACGGAGGGGGCCGCGGGGAGCTGTTTTTT. This codes for CASSYGGGRGELFF.

The count of this clone is one. The chain uses TRBV19 and TRBJ2-7; 10 bases are a match to TRBD2. The CDR3 spans 14 residues. J gave up 3 bases and V 8 bases, and 7 bases lay outside the gene matches. The germline CDR1 and CDR2 sequences are LNHDA and SQIVND (reference sequence). The CDR3 here is CASGTGLAIYEQYF. The CDR3 nucleotides read TGTGCCAGTGGAACGGGACTAGCGATCTACGAGCAGTACTTC.

The rearrangement uses TRBV14 and TRBJ2-3, with D possibly TRBD1 on 5 matching bases. V was shortened by 2 bases and J by 1 base, with 13 bases between the two germline ends. The germline CDR1 and CDR2 sequences are SGHDN and FVKESK. The CDR3 length is 16 residues. The CDR3 coding sequence is TGTGCCAGCAGCCAAAGGGCAGGGATAGGCACAGATACGCAGTATTTT. Its translation: CASSQRAGIGTDTQYF.